This passage covers 16 T cell receptor beta chains from one sample sequenced in a study of beta chain features in type 1 diabetes. The whole isolated RNA underwent reverse transcription, so sequencing captured expressed TCRB transcripts. The data were produced by immunoSEQ multiplex PCR, yet TCRdb's version contains in-frame clones alone and is incomplete. The table includes around 350,000 clones, roughly an eighth detected once. The sample comprised naive CD4+ T cells from blood. The receptor set was obtained from a man in his late teens or twenties in good health.

This clone was seen a few times. The V and J genes are TRBV18 and TRBJ2-5, with D possibly being TRBD1 (6 bases). The CDR3 length is 15 residues. With 4 bases removed from V and 1 base from J, the gap between germline ends came to 13 bases. Germline V gene sequence: CDR1 KGHSH, CDR2 LQKENI. The DNA for the CDR3 is TGTGCCAGCTCACGGGTTTGGACAGTCCAAGAGACCCAGTACTTC. Amino acid sequence: CASSRVWTVQETQYF.

This chain uses TRBV6-5 with TRBJ2-5, with 8 bases identical to TRBD1. Trimming at V came to 0 bases and at J to 4 bases, leaving 4 bases not matched to a gene. The CDR3 loop spans 15 amino acids. Germline assignment: CDR1 MNHEY and CDR2 SVGAGI. CDR3 protein: CASSYSGRGPETQYF. In nucleotides, the CDR3 is TGTGCCAGCAGTTACTCGGGCAGGGGGCCAGAGACCCAGTACTTC.

The chain has TRBV4-2 and TRBJ2-7; 9 bases line up with TRBD2. CDR1 and CDR2 from the germline V gene are LGHNA and YNFKEQ. V gave up 5 bases and J gave up 3 bases; unmatched junction bases: 8. The length of the CDR3 is 15 residues. The CDR3 nucleotides are TGTGCCAGCAGCGGGAGGACTAGCGATTACTACGAGCAGTACTTC. Translated: CASSGRTSDYYEQYF.

This rearrangement joins TRBV30 to TRBJ1-2; D is possibly TRBD1 (5 bases). The V end was cut by 4 bases, the J end by 4 bases, with 7 bases between. CDR3 length: 11 residues. Germline V lookup: CDR1 GTSNPN, CDR2 SVGIG (reference sequence). CDR3: CAWNRIYGYTF. The CDR3 bases are TGTGCCTGGAACAGGATCTATGGCTACACCTTC. Full variable domain (remainder filled in from reference TRBV30 and TRBJ1-2): SQTIHQWPATLVQPVGSPLSLECTVEGTSNPNLYWYRQAAGRGLQLLFYSVGIGQISSEVPQNLSASRPQDRQFILSSKKLLLSDSGFYLCAWNRIYGYTFGSGTRLTVV.

This clone was observed a handful of times. V is TRBV15 and J is TRBJ2-7; D not resolved. The CDR3 has 14 residues. V shed 1 base and J shed 2 bases, with 9 bases lying between them. Germline V gene data show CDR1 as LNHNV and CDR2 as YYDKDF (reference sequence). CDR3 sequence reads: CATSRGPSPYEQYF. CDR3 sequence (DNA): TGTGCCACCAGCAGAGGCCCTAGTCCCTACGAGCAGTACTTC.

The genes are TRBV5-1 and TRBJ1-2, with 9 bases fitting TRBD1. V lost 0 bases, J lost 3 bases, and 0 bases stayed unmatched. The CDR3 sequence is 14 residues long. Germline V gene lookup returns CDR1 SGHRS and CDR2 YFSETQ. In DNA form, the CDR3 reads TGCGCCAGCAGCTTGGACAGGGGGCACTATGGCTACACCTTC. Translation gives CASSLDRGHYGYTF.

In this sample, this clone turned up a few times. The chain employs TRBV30 and TRBJ2-3; D is possibly TRBD2 (6 bases). This CDR3 is built from 13 residues. Germline CDR1 GTSNPN, CDR2 SVGIG (reference sequence). The V gene lost 2 bases and the J gene lost 6 bases, with 12 bases spanning the gap. Here the CDR3 DNA reads TGTGCCTGGAGTACCCGTGGGGGGGATACGCAGTATTTT. It encodes CAWSTRGGDTQYF.

The chain combines TRBV5-4 with TRBJ2-7; weak D call: TRBD2 (7 bases). This CDR3 contains 15 residues. V gave up 1 base and J gave up 3 bases, with 14 bases separating them. Germline loops: CDR1 SGHNT, CDR2 YYREEE (reference sequence). This CDR3 reads CASSLYGGRVYEQYF. The CDR3 DNA reads as TGTGCCAGCAGCTTGTACGGGGGGCGCGTCTACGAGCAGTACTTC. The variable domain in full, with the rest retrieved from reference TRBV5-4 and TRBJ2-7, is ETGVTQSPTHLIKTRGQQVTLRCSSQSGHNTVSWYQQALGQGPQFIFQYYREEENGRGNFPPRFSGLQFPNYSSELNVNALELDDSALYLCASSLYGGRVYEQYFGPGTRLTVT.

The V gene is TRBV18, the J gene TRBJ2-2, with 8 positions matching TRBD1. The CDR3 totals 17 residues. CDR1 and CDR2 (germline): KGHSH, LQKENI. The V and J ends lost 3 bases and 6 bases, in that order; junction bases with no gene match: 12. The CDR3 region is CASSPIFRDRPSGELFF. CDR3 coding DNA: TGTGCCAGCTCACCTATATTCCGGGACAGGCCGTCCGGGGAGCTGTTTTTT.

This clone was counted between two and nine times. For the CDR3, the DNA is TGTGCCTGGACCACCGGCGGGGGAGAGACCCAGTACTTC. As protein: CAWTTGGGETQYF. The rearrangement uses TRBV30 and TRBJ2-5; 7 nucleotides line up with TRBD2. V lost 4 bases, J lost 4 bases, and 6 bases stayed unmatched. Germline loops: CDR1 GTSNPN, CDR2 SVGIG (reference sequence). This CDR3 region has 13 residues. Supplemented by reference TRBV30 and TRBJ2-5, the full variable domain reads SQTIHQWPATLVQPVGSPLSLECTVEGTSNPNLYWYRQAAGRGLQLLFYSVGIGQISSEVPQNLSASRPQDRQFILSSKKLLLSDSGFYLCAWTTGGGETQYFGPGTRLLVL.

The chain uses TRBV5-6 and TRBJ2-7; TRBD1 matches at 9 bases. Trimming cost V 6 bases and J 4 bases; bases outside gene matches: 5. Germline assignment: CDR1 SGHDT and CDR2 YYEEEE. This CDR3 is built from 13 residues. The CDR3 DNA sequence: TGTGCCAGCACCGGGACAGGGATGTACGAGCAGTACTTC. It specifies CASTGTGMYEQYF.

The J gene is TRBJ2-3, the V gene TRBV28, with a weak D call TRBD1 (6 bases). CDR3 length: 15 residues. V lost 5 bases, J lost 1 base, and 13 bases lay in between. CDR1 MDHEN and CDR2 SYDVKM come from the germline V gene. CDR3 protein: CASSTGSFGTDTQYF. CDR3 DNA sequence: TGTGCCAGCAGTACAGGGAGCTTTGGCACAGATACGCAGTATTTT.

The chain recombines TRBV19 with TRBJ1-1, with TRBD1 matching 7 bases. This CDR3 comprises 15 residues. V lost 1 base and J lost 5; bases outside the gene matches: 7. Germline CDR1 LNHDA, CDR2 SQIVND (reference sequence). The CDR3 loop is CASSIVGGQRTEAFF. The CDR3 DNA sequence: TGTGCCAGTAGTATAGTAGGGGGACAGAGGACTGAAGCTTTCTTT.

The chain joins TRBV19 to TRBJ1-1; 10 bases align to TRBD1. The junction had 9 bases not matched to a gene; V was cut back by 2 bases and J by 0 bases. Per germline, CDR1 LNHDA and CDR2 SQIVND (reference sequence). This CDR3 is 18 amino acids long. CDR3: CASSIRGTGVGVNTEAFF. The DNA of the CDR3 is TGTGCCAGTAGTATAAGGGGGACAGGGGTTGGAGTGAACACTGAAGCTTTCTTT.

This clone was observed a few times. The V call is TRBV18, the J call TRBJ2-7, with TRBD2 identical over 9 bases. V was clipped by 6 bases and J by 3 bases; unmatched bases: 9. Per germline, CDR1 KGHSH and CDR2 LQKENI. The CDR3 length is 15 residues. For the CDR3, the DNA is TGTGCCAGCTCGGGGGTAGCGGGAGTGGTCTACGAGCAGTACTTC. This codes for CASSGVAGVVYEQYF.

This clone appeared a few times. This chain uses TRBV30 with TRBJ1-2; tentative D call: TRBD1 (5 bases). Trimming shortened V by 0 bases and J by 3 bases, and 11 bases separated the two germline ends. Germline V gene sequence: CDR1 GTSNPN, CDR2 SVGIG (reference sequence). CDR3 size: 14 residues. In nucleotides, the CDR3 is TGTGCCTGGAGTGTACTGGGCAGGGACTATGGCTACACCTTC. This translates into CAWSVLGRDYGYTF.